This T cell receptor beta chain emerged from a study of cytomegalovirus exposure and HLA in healthy donors (dated by TCRdb to between 2016 and 2019). Concerning the study at large: According to a later analysis, the 120 or so validation repertoires were produced on the same platform as the 700 or so repertoires of the first cohort. The study aimed to test whether cataloging public T cell receptors could reveal signatures of past pathogen exposure. Besides the first cohort of more than 650 subjects, a separate validation cohort made up of around 120 different subjects was used. To predict cytomegalovirus infection status, the study brought together high-throughput TCR immunosequencing, statistical association of individual TCRs with disease status, and machine learning.

As for this clone: Its binding antigen is unknown. No base-level quality is on record; no much larger clone is a single base apart.

The library relied on the immunoSEQ multiplex PCR assay. Per the original workflow: A statistical classification framework was built to diagnose cytomegalovirus status from the catalog of TCR beta chain sequences. Sourced from immuneACCESS, this table was stored by TCRdb with only in-frame sequences that have V and J called. A share of the clones is absent; for the studies checked, an unresolved V gene accounts for under half, and the remainder has no known explanation. The V and J calls and clone size come from that table; D and trimming were worked out from the DNA. The sample table contains some 120,000 clones; only one count was recorded for about nine tenths of them. The ten largest clones take up around 3.1% of the sample. Via the germline V gene (reference sequence), CDR1 is LNHDA and CDR2 SQIVND. Trimming costs V 7 bases and J 11 bases, and their ends lie 25 bases apart. Its CDR3 holds 15 amino acids, cysteine through phenylalanine. The sequence is cut down to CDR3 DNA, 45 bases in frame from base 1.

Summary of the overall study and its limitations: The authors suggested that the approach could potentially be generalized to other disease states and immunological phenotypes. Across donors, most TCR sequences were observed very rarely, whereas some public TCRs were present in many individuals. Three of the identified cytomegalovirus-associated TCR beta chains were confirmed in vitro to be specific for cytomegalovirus antigens. The classifier was reported to diagnose cytomegalovirus status with high specificity and sensitivity in both the original cohort and the validation cohort. The study listed approximately 160 TCR beta chains as associated with cytomegalovirus. All 120 or so repertoires were used to score co-occurrence in the validation cohort in a later analysis, because that analysis had no HLA typing for the cohort. A later analysis found that TCRs clustered in the first cohort also tended to co-occur in the 130 or so validation repertoires, with about 94% of cluster scores above 0.

The donors belonged to the validation cohort of around 120 subjects, which was separate from the roughly 670-subject first cohort. Recombination linked TRBV19 to TRBJ2-3; matching of 6 bases hints at TRBD2 as the D gene. The source of this sequence is a man younger than 40 in good health and CMV-seronegative. Sequencing was done on a sample of PBMCs. Read as DNA, the sequence is TGTGCCAGTACCCAAGGAGGGTCCGCGACGAGAGGGCAGTATTTT. It is translated as CASTQGGSATRGQYF. With the portions outside the CDR3 filled from the reference TRBV19 and TRBJ2-3 genes, the complete variable region becomes DGGITQSPKYLFRKEGQNVTLSCEQNLNHDAMYWYRQDPGQGLRLIYYSQIVNDFQKGDIAEGYSVSREKKESFPLTVTSAQKNPTAFYLCASTQGGSATRGQYFGPGTRLTVL.